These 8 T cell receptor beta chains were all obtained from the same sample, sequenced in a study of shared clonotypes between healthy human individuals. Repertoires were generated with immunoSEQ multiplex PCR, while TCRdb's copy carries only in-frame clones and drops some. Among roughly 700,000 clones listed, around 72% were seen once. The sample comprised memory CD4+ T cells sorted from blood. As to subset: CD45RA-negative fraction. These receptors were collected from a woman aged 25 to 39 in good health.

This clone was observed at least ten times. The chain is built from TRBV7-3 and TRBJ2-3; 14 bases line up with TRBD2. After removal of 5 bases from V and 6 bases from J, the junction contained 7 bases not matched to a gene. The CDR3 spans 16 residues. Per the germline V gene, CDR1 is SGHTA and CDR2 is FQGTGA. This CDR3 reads CASSHHGLAGGDTQYF. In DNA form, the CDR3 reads TGTGCCAGCAGCCACCACGGACTAGCGGGAGGCGATACGCAGTATTTT.

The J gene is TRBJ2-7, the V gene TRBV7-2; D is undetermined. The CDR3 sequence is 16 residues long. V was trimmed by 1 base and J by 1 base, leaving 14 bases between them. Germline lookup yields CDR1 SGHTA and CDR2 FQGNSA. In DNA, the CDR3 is TGTGCCAGCAGCTTAGGTCAGCCAAGTAGTTCCTACGAGCAGTACTTC. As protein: CASSLGQPSSSYEQYF.

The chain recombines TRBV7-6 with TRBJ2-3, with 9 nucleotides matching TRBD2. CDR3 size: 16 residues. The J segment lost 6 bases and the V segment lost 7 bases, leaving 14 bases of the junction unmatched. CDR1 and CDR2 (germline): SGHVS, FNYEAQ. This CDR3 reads CASTKRGGRAIDTQYF. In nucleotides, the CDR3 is TGTGCCAGCACCAAAAGGGGCGGGAGGGCCATCGATACGCAGTATTTT.

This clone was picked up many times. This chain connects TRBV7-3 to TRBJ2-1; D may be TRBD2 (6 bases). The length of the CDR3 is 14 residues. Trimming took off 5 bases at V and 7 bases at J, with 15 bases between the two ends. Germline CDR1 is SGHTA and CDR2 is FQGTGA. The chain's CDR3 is CASSPPGASNEQFF. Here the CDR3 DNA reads TGTGCCAGCAGCCCCCCGGGAGCTAGTAATGAGCAGTTCTTC.

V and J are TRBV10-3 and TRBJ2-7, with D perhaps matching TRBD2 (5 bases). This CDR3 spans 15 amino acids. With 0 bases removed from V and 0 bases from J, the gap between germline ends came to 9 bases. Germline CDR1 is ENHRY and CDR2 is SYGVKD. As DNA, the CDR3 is TGTGCCATCAGTGAGTCGGAGGAGAGCTCCTACGAGCAGTACTTC. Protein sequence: CAISESEESSYEQYF.

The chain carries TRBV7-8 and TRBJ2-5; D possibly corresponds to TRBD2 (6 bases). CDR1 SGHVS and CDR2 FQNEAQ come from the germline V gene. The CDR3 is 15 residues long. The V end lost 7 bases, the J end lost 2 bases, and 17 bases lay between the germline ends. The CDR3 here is CASTPRGLSQETQYF. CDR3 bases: TGTGCCAGCACCCCCCGGGGGTTATCACAAGAGACCCAGTACTTC.

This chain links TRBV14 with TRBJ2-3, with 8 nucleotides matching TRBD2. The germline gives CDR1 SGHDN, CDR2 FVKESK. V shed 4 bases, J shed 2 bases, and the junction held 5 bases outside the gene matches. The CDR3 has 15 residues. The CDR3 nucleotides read TGTGCCAGCAGCCGAATAGCGGGATCCACAGATACGCAGTATTTT. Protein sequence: CASSRIAGSTDTQYF.

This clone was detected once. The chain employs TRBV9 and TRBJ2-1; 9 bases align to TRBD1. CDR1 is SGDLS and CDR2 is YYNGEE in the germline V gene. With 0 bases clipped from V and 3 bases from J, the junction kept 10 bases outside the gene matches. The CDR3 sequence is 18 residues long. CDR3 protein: CASSVGWLGTGYYNEQFF. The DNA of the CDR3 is TGTGCCAGCAGCGTAGGGTGGTTGGGGACAGGGTACTACAATGAGCAGTTCTTC. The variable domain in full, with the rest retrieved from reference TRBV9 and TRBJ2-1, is DSGVTQTPKHLITATGQRVTLRCSPRSGDLSVYWYQQSLDQGLQFLIQYYNGEERAKGNILERFSAQQFPDLHSELNLSSLELGDSALYFCASSVGWLGTGYYNEQFFGPGTRLTVL.